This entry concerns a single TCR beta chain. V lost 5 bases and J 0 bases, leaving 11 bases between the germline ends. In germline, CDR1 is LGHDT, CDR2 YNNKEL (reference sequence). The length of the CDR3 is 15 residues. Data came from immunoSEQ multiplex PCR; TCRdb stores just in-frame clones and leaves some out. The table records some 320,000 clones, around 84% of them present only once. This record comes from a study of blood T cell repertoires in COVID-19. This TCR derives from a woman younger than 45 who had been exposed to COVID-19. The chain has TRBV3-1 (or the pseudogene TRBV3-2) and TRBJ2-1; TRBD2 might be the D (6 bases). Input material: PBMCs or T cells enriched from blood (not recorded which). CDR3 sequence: CASSFSGNSYNEQFF. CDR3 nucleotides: TGTGCCAGCAGCTTTAGCGGAAACTCCTACAATGAGCAGTTCTTC.